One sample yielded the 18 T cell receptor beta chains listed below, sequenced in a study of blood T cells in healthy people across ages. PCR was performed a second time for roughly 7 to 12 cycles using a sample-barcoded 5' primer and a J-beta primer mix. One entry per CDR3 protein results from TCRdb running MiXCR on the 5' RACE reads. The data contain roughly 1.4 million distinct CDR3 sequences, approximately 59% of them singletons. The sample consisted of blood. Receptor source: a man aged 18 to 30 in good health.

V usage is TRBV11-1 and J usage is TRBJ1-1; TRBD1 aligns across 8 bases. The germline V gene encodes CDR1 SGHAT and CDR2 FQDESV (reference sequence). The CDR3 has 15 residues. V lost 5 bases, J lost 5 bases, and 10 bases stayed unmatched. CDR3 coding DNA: TGTGCCAGCAGCCCAGACAGGGGACAATGGACTGAAGCTTTCTTT. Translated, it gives CASSPDRGQWTEAFF.

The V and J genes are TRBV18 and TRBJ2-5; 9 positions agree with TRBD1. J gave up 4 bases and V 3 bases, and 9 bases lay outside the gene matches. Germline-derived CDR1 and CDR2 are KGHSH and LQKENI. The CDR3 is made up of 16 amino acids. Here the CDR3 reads CASSPISSTGGETQYF. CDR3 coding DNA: TGTGCCAGCTCACCGATATCCTCGACAGGGGGAGAGACCCAGTACTTC.

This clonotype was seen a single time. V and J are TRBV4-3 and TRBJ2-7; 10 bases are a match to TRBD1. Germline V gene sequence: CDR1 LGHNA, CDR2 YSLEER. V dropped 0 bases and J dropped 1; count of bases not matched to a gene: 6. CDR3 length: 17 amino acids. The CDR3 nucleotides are TGCGCCAGCAGCCAAGATATGGACAGGGGGTATTCCTACGAGCAGTACTTC. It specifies CASSQDMDRGYSYEQYF.

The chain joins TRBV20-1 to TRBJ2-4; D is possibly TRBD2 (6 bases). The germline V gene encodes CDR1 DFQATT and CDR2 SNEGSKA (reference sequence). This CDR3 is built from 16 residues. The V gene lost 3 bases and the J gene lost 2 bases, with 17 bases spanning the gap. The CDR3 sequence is CSASMGGMWTKNIQYF. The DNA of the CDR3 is TGCAGTGCTAGTATGGGGGGTATGTGGACCAAAAACATTCAGTACTTC.

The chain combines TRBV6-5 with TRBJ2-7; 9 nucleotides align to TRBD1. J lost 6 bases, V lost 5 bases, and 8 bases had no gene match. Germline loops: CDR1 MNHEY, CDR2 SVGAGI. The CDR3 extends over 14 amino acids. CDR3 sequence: CASSAGTGSREQYF. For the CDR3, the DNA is TGTGCCAGCAGTGCCGGGACAGGGAGCCGCGAGCAGTACTTC.

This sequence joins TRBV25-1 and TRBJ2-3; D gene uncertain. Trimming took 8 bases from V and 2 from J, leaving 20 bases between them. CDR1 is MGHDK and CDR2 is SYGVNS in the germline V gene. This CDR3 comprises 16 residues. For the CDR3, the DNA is TGTGCCAGCGCTTCCCCTGCCGGGCCCGACACAGATACGCAGTATTTT. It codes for CASASPAGPDTDTQYF.

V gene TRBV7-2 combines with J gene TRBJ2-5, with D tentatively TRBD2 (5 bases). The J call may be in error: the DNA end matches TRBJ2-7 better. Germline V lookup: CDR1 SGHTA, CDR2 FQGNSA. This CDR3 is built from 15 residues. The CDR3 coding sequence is TGTGCCAGCAGCTTAAACGGACCCCGGGGCTACGAGCAGTACTTC. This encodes CASSLNGPRGYEQYF.

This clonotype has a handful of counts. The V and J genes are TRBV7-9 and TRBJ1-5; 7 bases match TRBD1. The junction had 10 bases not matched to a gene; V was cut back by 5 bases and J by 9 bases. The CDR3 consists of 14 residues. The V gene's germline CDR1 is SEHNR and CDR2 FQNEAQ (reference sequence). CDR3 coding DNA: TGTGCCAGCAGCGCCTGGGACAGCCTGGGGCCCCAGCATTTT. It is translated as CASSAWDSLGPQHF.

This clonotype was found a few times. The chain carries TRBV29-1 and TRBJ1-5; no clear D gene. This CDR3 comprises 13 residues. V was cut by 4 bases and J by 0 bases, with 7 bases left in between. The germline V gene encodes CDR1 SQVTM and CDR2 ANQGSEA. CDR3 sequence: CSVVVSSNQPQHF. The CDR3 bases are TGCAGCGTTGTAGTCAGTAGCAATCAGCCCCAGCATTTT. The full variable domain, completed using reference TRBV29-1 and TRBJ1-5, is SAVISQKPSRDICQRGTSLTIQCQVDSQVTMMFWYRQQPGQSLTLIATANQGSEATYESGFVIDKFPISRPNLTFSTLTVSNMSPEDSSIYLCSVVVSSNQPQHFGDGTRLSIL.

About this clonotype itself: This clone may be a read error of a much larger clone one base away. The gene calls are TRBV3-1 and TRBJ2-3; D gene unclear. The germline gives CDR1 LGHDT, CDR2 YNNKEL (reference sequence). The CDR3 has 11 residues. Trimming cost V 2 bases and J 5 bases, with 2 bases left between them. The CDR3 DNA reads TGTGCCAGCAGCCAAAAAGATACGCAGTATTTT. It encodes CASSQKDTQYF.

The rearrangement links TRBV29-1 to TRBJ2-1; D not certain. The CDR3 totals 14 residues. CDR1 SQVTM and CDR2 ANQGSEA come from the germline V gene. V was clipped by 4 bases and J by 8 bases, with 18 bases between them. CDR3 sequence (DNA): TGCAGCGTTGCCCAGGCAGCCAGAAGATATGAGCAGTTCTTC. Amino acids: CSVAQAARRYEQFF.

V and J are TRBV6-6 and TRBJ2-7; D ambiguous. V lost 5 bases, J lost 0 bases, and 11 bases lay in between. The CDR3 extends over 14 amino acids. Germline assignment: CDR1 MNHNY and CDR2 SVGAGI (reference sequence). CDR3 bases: TGTGCCAGCAGTAACCAGGCCAACTCCTACGAGCAGTACTTC. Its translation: CASSNQANSYEQYF.

CDR3 in DNA: TGTGCCACCAGTGACCCGTTTCGGGGTGGCACAGATACGCAGTATTTT. This sequence encodes CATSDPFRGGTDTQYF. V and J are TRBV24-1 and TRBJ2-3, with a weak D call TRBD2 (5 bases). Germline CDR1 is KGHDR and CDR2 is SFDVKD. V lost 4 bases and J 1 base, leaving 14 bases between the germline ends. The CDR3 extends over 16 amino acids.

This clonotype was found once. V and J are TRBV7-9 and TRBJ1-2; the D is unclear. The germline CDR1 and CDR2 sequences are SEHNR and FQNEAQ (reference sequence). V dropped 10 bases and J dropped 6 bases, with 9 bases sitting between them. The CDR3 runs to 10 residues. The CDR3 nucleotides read TGTGCCACTCATCTGAATGGCTACACCTTC. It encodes CATHLNGYTF.

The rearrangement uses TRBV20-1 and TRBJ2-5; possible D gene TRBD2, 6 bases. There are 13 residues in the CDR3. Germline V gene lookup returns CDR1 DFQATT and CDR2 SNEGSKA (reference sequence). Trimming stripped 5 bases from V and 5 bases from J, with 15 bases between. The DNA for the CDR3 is TGCAGTGCTCAACCGGGAGCAGGGGAGACCCAGTACTTC. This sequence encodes CSAQPGAGETQYF.

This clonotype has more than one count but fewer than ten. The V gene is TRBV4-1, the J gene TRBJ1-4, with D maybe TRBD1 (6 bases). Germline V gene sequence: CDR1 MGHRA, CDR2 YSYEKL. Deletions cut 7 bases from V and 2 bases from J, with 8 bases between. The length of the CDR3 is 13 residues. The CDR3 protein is CASKTGTNEKLFF. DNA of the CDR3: TGCGCCAGCAAAACAGGGACTAATGAAAAACTGTTTTTT.

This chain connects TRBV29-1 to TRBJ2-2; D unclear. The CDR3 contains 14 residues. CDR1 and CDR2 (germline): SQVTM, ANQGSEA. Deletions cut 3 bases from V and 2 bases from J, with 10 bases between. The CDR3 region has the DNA TGCAGCGTTGAGTTACAGCCTAACACCGGGGAGCTGTTTTTT. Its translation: CSVELQPNTGELFF.

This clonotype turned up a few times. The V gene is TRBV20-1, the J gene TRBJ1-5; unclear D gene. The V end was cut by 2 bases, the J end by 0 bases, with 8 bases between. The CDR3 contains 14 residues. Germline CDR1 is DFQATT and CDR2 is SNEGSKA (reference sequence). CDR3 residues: CSARNPDSNQPQHF. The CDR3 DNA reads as TGCAGTGCTAGAAATCCTGATAGCAATCAGCCCCAGCATTTT.